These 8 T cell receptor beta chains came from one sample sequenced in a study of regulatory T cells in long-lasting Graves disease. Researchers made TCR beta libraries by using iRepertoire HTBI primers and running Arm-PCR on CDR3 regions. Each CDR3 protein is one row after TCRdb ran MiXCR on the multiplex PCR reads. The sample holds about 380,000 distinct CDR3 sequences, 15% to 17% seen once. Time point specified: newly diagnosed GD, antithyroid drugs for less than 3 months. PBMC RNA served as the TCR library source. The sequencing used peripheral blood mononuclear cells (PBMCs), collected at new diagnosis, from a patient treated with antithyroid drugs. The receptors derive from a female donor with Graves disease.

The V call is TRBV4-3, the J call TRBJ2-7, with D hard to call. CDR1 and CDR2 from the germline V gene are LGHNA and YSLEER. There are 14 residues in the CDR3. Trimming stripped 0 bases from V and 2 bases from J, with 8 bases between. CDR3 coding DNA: TGCGCCAGCAGCCAAGACAGTTTAACCTACGAGCAGTACTTC. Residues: CASSQDSLTYEQYF.

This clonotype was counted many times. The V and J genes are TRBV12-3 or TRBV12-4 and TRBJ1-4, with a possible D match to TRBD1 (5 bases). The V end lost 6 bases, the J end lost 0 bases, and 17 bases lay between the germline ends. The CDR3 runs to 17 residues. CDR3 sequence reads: CASSPGGWGPTNEKLFF. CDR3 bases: TGTGCCAGCAGCCCAGGAGGGTGGGGACCAACTAATGAAAAACTGTTTTTT.

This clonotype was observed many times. The CDR3 DNA is TGTGCCAGCAGTTACTCGGAGGGTCTGGATGGCTACACCTTC. Amino acid sequence: CASSYSEGLDGYTF. This chain uses TRBV6-5 with TRBJ1-2, with D hard to call. CDR3 size: 14 residues. The germline V and J ends were trimmed by 0 bases and 6 bases, with 11 bases remaining between them. The germline V gene encodes CDR1 MNHEY and CDR2 SVGAGI.

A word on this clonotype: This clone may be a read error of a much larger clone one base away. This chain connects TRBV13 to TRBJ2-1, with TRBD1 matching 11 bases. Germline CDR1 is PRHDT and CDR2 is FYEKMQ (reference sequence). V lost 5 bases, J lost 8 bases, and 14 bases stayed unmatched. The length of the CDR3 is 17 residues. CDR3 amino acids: CASSPTAGQGVLDEQFF. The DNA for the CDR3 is TGTGCCAGCAGCCCGACAGCGGGACAGGGGGTGCTGGATGAGCAGTTCTTC.

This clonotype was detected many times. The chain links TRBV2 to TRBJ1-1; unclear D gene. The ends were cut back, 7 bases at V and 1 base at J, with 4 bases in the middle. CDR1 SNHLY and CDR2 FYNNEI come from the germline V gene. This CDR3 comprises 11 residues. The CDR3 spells CASTGNTEAFF. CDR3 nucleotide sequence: TGTGCCAGCACTGGGAACACTGAAGCTTTCTTT. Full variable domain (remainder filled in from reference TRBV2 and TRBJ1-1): EPEVTQTPSHQVTQMGQEVILRCVPISNHLYFYWYRQILGQKVEFLVSFYNNEISEKSEIFDDQFSVERPDGSNFTLKIRSTKLEDSAMYFCASTGNTEAFFGQGTRLTVV.

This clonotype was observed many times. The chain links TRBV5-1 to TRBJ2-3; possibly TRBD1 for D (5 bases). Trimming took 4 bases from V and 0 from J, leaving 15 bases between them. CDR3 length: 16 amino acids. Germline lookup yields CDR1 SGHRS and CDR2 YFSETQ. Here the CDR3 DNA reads TGCGCCAGCAGCCCCCCGCAGGGCTCTAGCACAGATACGCAGTATTTT. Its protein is CASSPPQGSSTDTQYF.

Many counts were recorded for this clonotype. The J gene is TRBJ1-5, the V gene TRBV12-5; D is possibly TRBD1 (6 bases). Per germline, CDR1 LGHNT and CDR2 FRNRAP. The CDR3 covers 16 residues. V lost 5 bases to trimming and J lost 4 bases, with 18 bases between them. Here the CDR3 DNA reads TGTGCTAGTGGTCTTACAGGGCAGGGTGGGAATCAGCCCCAGCATTTT. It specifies CASGLTGQGGNQPQHF.

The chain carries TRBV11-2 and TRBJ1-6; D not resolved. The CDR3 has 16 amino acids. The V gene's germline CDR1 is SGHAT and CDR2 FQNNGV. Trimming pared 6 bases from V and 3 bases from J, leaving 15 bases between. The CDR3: CASSLRVGNYNSPLHF. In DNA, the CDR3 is TGTGCCAGCAGTTTAAGAGTAGGAAACTATAATTCACCCCTCCACTTT. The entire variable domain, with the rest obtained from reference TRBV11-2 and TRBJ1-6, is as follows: EAGVAQSPRYKIIEKRQSVAFWCNPISGHATLYWYQQILGQGPKLLIQFQNNGVVDDSQLPKDRFSAERLKGVDSTLKIQPAKLEDSAVYLCASSLRVGNYNSPLHFGNGTRLTVT.